This T cell receptor beta chain was found in a study of regulatory T cells in long-lasting Graves disease (dated by TCRdb to the early 2020s). Background on the whole study: Patients with newly diagnosed Graves' disease had been on antithyroid drugs for under 3 months. This study used TCR sequencing and RNA sequencing of peripheral blood to compare persistent Graves' disease patients against newly diagnosed Graves' disease patients. A total of roughly 35 samples underwent TCR sequencing: about 13 from persistent and roughly 20 from newly diagnosed Graves' disease patients. The study was conducted in China and was registered as a clinical trial. On the study overall, not on this receptor specifically: The authors noted that the small sample size was a limitation that may lower accuracy. Compared with newly diagnosed patients, persistent Graves' disease patients had lower TCR Shannon entropy and fewer highly expanded clones, which suggests clonal expansion. Only the TCR beta chain was sequenced and analyzed. The study examined only peripheral blood because the primary lesion, thyroid tissue, could not be accessed. A larger number of public clonotypes was shared among persistent patients (approximately 2,500) than among newly diagnosed patients (more than 850).

Libraries were made using multiplex PCR. The data were produced on an Illumina HiSeq 4000. TCR beta libraries were built with iRepertoire HTBI primers and Arm-PCR amplification of CDR3 regions. Before sequencing, the PCR products underwent gel purification. The paper's processing steps were these. A total of 62 TRBV and 14 TRBJ segments were identified across samples and were used for gene usage analysis of CDR3 amino acid clonotypes. COPE and FqMerger were used to merge the filtered high-quality paired reads into contigs. BLAST was used to align contigs to the IMGT TRBV, TRBD and TRBJ reference genes, and CDR3 was defined following IMGT. Clonotypes above 0.1% frequency were classified as highly expanded clones. Shannon entropy served as the measure of repertoire diversity, while the Gini coefficient captured V-J evenness. A clonotype found in more than one individual was treated as public. Using fastp trimming at Q25 and MiXCR clonotype assembly, TCRdb reanalyzed the public sequencing data and kept in-frame beta chains. All rows with the same CDR3 protein become a single entry with the most common DNA and genes. What appears here as the V and J calls and clone size reflects TCRdb's work, not the paper's. Here the sample has over 500,000 distinct CDR3 sequences; 16% occur a single time. The ten largest clones capture around 12% of the sample.

The sample's time point label, decoded: newly diagnosed GD, antithyroid drugs for less than 3 months. For both TCR sequencing and RNA sequencing, RNA was extracted from PBMCs in TRIzol. The diagnosis of Graves' disease was made according to American Thyroid Association guidelines. The patients came from an endocrinology department in Xi'an, China. Each patient gave approximately 8.8 milliliters of peripheral blood, collected in an EDTA anticoagulant tube. PBMCs were isolated by Ficoll Paque Plus density gradient separation without further T cell sorting. An Agilent 2100 Bioanalyzer and agarose gel were used to check RNA quality, while a NanoDrop 2000 measured RNA concentration. This clonotype occurred a few times. Its recognized antigen is unknown. No much larger clone exists at a distance of one base, and base qualities are not known. The same data also went into a second study, on T cells in Graves' hyperthyroidism and ophthalmopathy. As the second study states: Stable Graves' hyperthyroidism was defined as the absence of progression to ophthalmopathy over 18 months of follow-up. Hyperthyroidism patients were newly diagnosed, had a disease duration of under 2 months, and were aged 18 to 65 years. Any patient with an uncontrolled infection, another autoimmune disease, pregnancy or lactation was excluded. Clinical symptoms, serum thyroxine and TRAb, thyroid ultrasound, and orbital computed tomography formed the basis for the diagnoses. The TCR CDR3 was subjected to a first round of RT-PCR using the HTBI primer set and the Qiagen OneStep RT-PCR kit. Most expanded thyroid clonotypes (frequency above 0.001) were also detected in blood, suggesting blood repertoires may reflect thyroid immune responses. A model built on a 13 V-J signature distinguished ophthalmopathy from stable hyperthyroidism, reaching 87.88% sensitivity and under 84% specificity in cross-validation and 80%/75% in testing. In validation, the model predicted progression to ophthalmopathy a median of roughly 6.2 months before onset, with roughly 70% sensitivity and nearly 75% specificity. TCR V-J signatures able to tell the groups apart were searched for in a discovery cohort of some 100 patients, of whom fewer than 45 had Graves' ophthalmopathy and 55 to 60 had stable Graves' hyperthyroidism. Prospective prediction of ophthalmopathy was tested in an independent validation cohort consisting of under 20 hyperthyroidism patients and 15 to 17 patients who later progressed to ophthalmopathy. The approximately 95 discovery patients were divided at random into training and test sets in a 7:3 ratio. The study also compared thyroid tissue and blood T-cell repertoires from five or six Graves' hyperthyroidism patients. After sampling, hyperthyroidism patients received methimazole starting at 30 mg daily, and ophthalmopathy patients received high-dose intravenous methylprednisolone. Libraries were constructed in a second round of multiplex PCR, after which size selection and purification were performed. The libraries were sequenced on an Illumina HiSeq2000 using paired-end 100 bp reads. SOAPnuke was used to process the raw data, with reads discarded if the reads contained adapters or uncalled bases, had a mean Phred below 15, or lacked an exact constant-primer or identifier match. COPE v1.2.5 was used to merge the high-quality paired reads, and each unique nucleotide sequence was defined as a clonotype. MiTCR v1.1 was used to align the clonotypes against IMGT TRBV, TRBD and TRBJ reference segments. Only V-J combinations with frequency above 0.0001, covering 99% to 99.2% of repertoires, were analysed. A TCS score was defined as the ratio between F50 (clonal expansion) and ExV (chaos), using BLOSUM62-based TCRdist between CDR3 peptides within each V-J. Welch's t-statistics and random forest reduced some 510 V-J features to under 15, which were used in a naive Bayes classifier (R e1071). No statistical method was used to fix the sample size in advance, and group allocation was not hidden from the investigators. The paper reports TCR Vbeta CDR3 sequencing of some 140 peripheral blood samples: approximately 43 ophthalmopathy, under 80 hyperthyroidism and approximately 17 progressor patients.

The sequencing here drew on peripheral blood mononuclear cells (PBMCs), taken at new diagnosis, from a patient treated with antithyroid drugs. This sequence was found in a man between 18 and 35 years old with Graves disease. Donor details come from another sample of the same person, matched by shared clones.

The nucleotide sequence reads as follows: TGTGCCATTCAGGGACAGCGGTCCTACAATGAGCAGTTCTTC. It encodes CAIQGQRSYNEQFF. Recombination joined TRBV10-3 with TRBJ2-1, with 7 bases matching TRBD1. The germline V gene yields ENHRY for CDR1 and SYGVKD for CDR2. Its CDR3 holds 14 amino acids, cysteine through phenylalanine. The retained sequence is limited to the CDR3, 42 bases, with the frame set at the first base. V ends up 9 bases short and J 1 base short, with an unmatched junction base count of 6.